This T cell receptor (beta chain) came from a study of blood T cell repertoires in COVID-19. Study information: Material from acute and convalescent COVID-19 was sourced from the United States, Italy and Spain. PBMCs, B-cell-depleted T cells, or T cells provided the cDNA or gDNA that made up the material.

Authors' methods: Reference gene primer amplification in the assay estimated nucleated cell counts. Data came from immunoSEQ multiplex PCR; TCRdb stores just in-frame clones and leaves some out. The V and J calls and clone size were taken over from that table, and D and trimming were inferred from the DNA. The profile shows approximately 210,000 clones, 80% to 90% of them singletons. Germline CDR1 DFQATT, CDR2 SNEGSKA (reference sequence). This CDR3 region has 11 residues. This receptor was identified in a woman between 70 and 85 years old with active or convalescent COVID-19. This chain uses TRBV20-1 with TRBJ2-7; D perhaps matches TRBD1 (5 bases). The sequencing sample was made of peripheral blood. In DNA, the CDR3 is TGCAGCCCTTTAGGGGACTACGAGCAGTACTTC. It translates to CSPLGDYEQYF.